This T cell receptor (beta chain) was identified during a study of regulatory T cells in long-lasting Graves disease (dated by TCRdb to the early 2020s). About the investigation overall: Newly diagnosed Graves' disease patients had taken antithyroid drugs for less than 3 months. A total of around 35 samples were covered by TCR sequencing, comprising some 13 persistent and 20 or so newly diagnosed Graves' disease patients. The study took place in China and was registered as a clinical trial. Peripheral blood TCR sequencing and RNA sequencing compared persistent Graves' disease patients with newly diagnosed Graves' disease patients. Results and caveats for the whole study, not just this receptor: TRBV28, TRBJ1-2 and TRBJ2-5 were preferentially used in persistent disease, while TRBV20-1 and TRBJ2-1 were favored in newly diagnosed disease. A larger number of public clonotypes was shared among persistent patients (fewer than 3,000) than among newly diagnosed patients (about 990). Compared with newly diagnosed patients, persistent Graves' disease patients had lower TCR Shannon entropy and fewer highly expanded clones, which suggests clonal expansion. The small sample size was acknowledged by the authors as a limitation that may reduce accuracy. Only the TCR beta chain was sequenced and analyzed. The study examined only peripheral blood because the primary lesion, thyroid tissue, could not be accessed.

Trimming leaves V shorter by 0 bases and J shorter by 4 bases, with the junction holding 6 bases beyond the gene matches. Via the germline V gene, CDR1 is MNHEY and CDR2 SVGAGI. The CDR3 numbers 16 residues from cysteine through phenylalanine. Here the CDR3 DNA is all that survives: 48 bases in frame from base 1. Taken with the paper, the label for time point translates to: newly diagnosed GD, antithyroid drugs for less than 3 months. RNA was extracted from PBMCs in TRIzol for both TCR sequencing and RNA sequencing. The diagnosis of Graves' disease followed American Thyroid Association guidelines. The patients came from an endocrinology department in Xi'an, China. Each patient gave around 9.2 milliliters of peripheral blood, collected in an EDTA anticoagulant tube. PBMCs were isolated by Ficoll Paque Plus density gradient separation without further T cell sorting. An Agilent 2100 Bioanalyzer and agarose gel were used to assess RNA quality, and a NanoDrop 2000 was used to measure RNA concentration.

There are many counts of this clonotype. Its target antigen remains unknown. The sample holds no much larger clone one base away, and base qualities are not on file. The library was generated by multiplex PCR. Sequencing relied on an Illumina HiSeq 4000. To build TCR beta libraries, CDR3 regions were amplified by Arm-PCR using iRepertoire HTBI primers. Before sequencing, the PCR products went through gel purification. Per the original workflow: Gene usage analysis of CDR3 amino acid clonotypes used the approximately 56 TRBV and some 15 TRBJ segments found across samples. Filtered high-quality paired reads were merged into contigs using COPE and FqMerger. BLAST was used to align contigs to IMGT TRBV, TRBD and TRBJ reference genes, with CDR3 defined following IMGT. Highly expanded clones were defined as clonotypes with a frequency above 0.1%. Repertoire diversity was measured by Shannon entropy, and V-J evenness by the Gini coefficient. Public clonotypes were defined as clonotypes shared by more than one individual. The public reads were run again by TCRdb, first through fastp at Q25 and then through MiXCR, and only productive beta chains were kept. One record per CDR3 amino acid sequence lists the most common genes and DNA. These V and J calls rely on TCRdb rather than the paper's analysis. Recorded for this sample are around 400,000 distinct CDR3 sequences; approximately 12% of them occurred a single time. The biggest ten clones account for under 20% of the sample.

These same data were also listed under a study on T cells in Graves' hyperthyroidism and ophthalmopathy. The second study reports: Stable Graves' hyperthyroidism was defined as no progression to ophthalmopathy during 18 months of follow-up. Hyperthyroidism patients were newly diagnosed, had a disease duration of under 2 months, and were aged 18 to 65 years. Any patient with an uncontrolled infection, another autoimmune disease, pregnancy or lactation was excluded. Clinical symptoms, serum thyroxine and TRAb, thyroid ultrasound, and orbital computed tomography formed the basis for the diagnoses. The first round of RT-PCR for the TCR CDR3 was performed with the HTBI primer set and the Qiagen OneStep RT-PCR kit. Blood samples also contained most of the expanded thyroid clonotypes (frequency above 0.001), which suggests that blood repertoires may reflect thyroid immune responses. A model built on a 13 V-J signature distinguished ophthalmopathy from stable hyperthyroidism, reaching approximately 89% sensitivity and approximately 83% specificity in cross-validation and 80%/75% in testing. In validation, the model predicted progression to ophthalmopathy a median of roughly six months before onset, with roughly 71% sensitivity and more than 72% specificity. TCR V-J signatures able to tell the groups apart were searched for in a discovery cohort of 100 patients, of whom around 42 had Graves' ophthalmopathy and 55 to 65 had stable Graves' hyperthyroidism. Prospective prediction of ophthalmopathy was tested in an independent validation cohort of 18 to 20 hyperthyroidism patients and around 16 patients who later progressed to ophthalmopathy. The 100 discovery patients were divided at random into training and test sets in a 7:3 ratio. In addition, the study compared T-cell repertoires in thyroid tissue and in blood from about six Graves' hyperthyroidism patients. Following sampling, methimazole starting at 30 mg daily was given to hyperthyroidism patients, and high-dose intravenous methylprednisolone was given to ophthalmopathy patients. Libraries were constructed in a second round of multiplex PCR, after which size selection and purification were carried out. Libraries were sequenced paired-end with 100 bp reads on an Illumina HiSeq2000. Raw data were processed with SOAPnuke, discarding reads with adapters, uncalled bases, mean Phred below 15, or no exact constant-primer or identifier match. High-quality paired reads were merged using COPE v1.2.5, and each unique nucleotide sequence was defined as a clonotype. MiTCR v1.1 was used to align clonotypes to the IMGT TRBV, TRBD and TRBJ reference segments. The analysis included only V-J combinations with a frequency above 0.0001, which together covered 99% to 99.2% of the repertoires. A TCS score was defined as the ratio of F50 (clonal expansion) to E x V (chaos), with BLOSUM62-based TCRdist applied between CDR3 peptides within each V-J. Welch's t-statistics and random forest reduced 500 to 550 V-J features to 13, which were used in a naive Bayes classifier (R e1071). Sample size was not statistically predetermined, and blinding of investigators to group allocation was not performed. The paper describes TCR Vbeta CDR3 sequencing of 135 peripheral blood samples, made up of some 40 ophthalmopathy patients, approximately 76 hyperthyroidism patients and roughly 17 progressor patients.

The TCR originated in a woman under 30 with Graves disease. Donor details come from another sample of the same person, matched by shared clones. The chain is assembled from TRBV6-5 and TRBJ2-5, and 9 junction bases match TRBD1. The sequenced sample was peripheral blood mononuclear cells (PBMCs), obtained at new diagnosis, from a patient treated with antithyroid drugs. The nucleotides are TGTGCCAGCAGTTACTCCGGACAGGGGTATAGAGAGACCCAGTACTTC. It translates to CASSYSGQGYRETQYF.